The rows below give T cell receptor beta chains drawn from one sample of a study of identical twins. TCRdb analysed the 5' RACE reads with MiXCR anew, one entry per CDR3 protein. The sample lists some 660,000 distinct CDR3 sequences, 8.6% seen once, with approximately 0.96% in the top ten. The sample was also linked to a second study, of yellow fever vaccine responses in identical twins.

Sequenced: PBMCs. The receptors originated from a woman aged 18-29 years in good health. Each CDR3 is given without its conserved first and last residue. The listing skips clone size in some rows; elsewhere it reads once, few, many or a size class.

v_gene: TRBV19; abundance: once; j_gene: TRBJ2-5; CDR3aa: ASSISSGRAIQETQY
v_gene: TRBV2; abundance: few; j_gene: TRBJ1-1; CDR3aa: ASSVDRRNTEAF
v_gene: TRBV5-1; abundance: few; j_gene: TRBJ2-1; CDR3aa: ASSPEGGLQV
v_gene: TRBV4-2; abundance: few; j_gene: TRBJ2-7; CDR3aa: ASSQDPGTGLYEQY
v_gene: TRBV9; abundance: -; j_gene: TRBJ2-3; CDR3aa: ASSVGIASGGGTDTQY
v_gene: TRBV7-2; abundance: -; j_gene: TRBJ2-6; CDR3aa: ASSRGGGKAGANVLT
v_gene: TRBV3-1; abundance: -; j_gene: TRBJ2-7; CDR3aa: ASSQVTSRSGSYEQY
v_gene: TRBV7-2; abundance: -; j_gene: TRBJ2-1; CDR3aa: ASRTLSSYNEQF
v_gene: TRBV12-3/TRBV12-4; abundance: -; j_gene: TRBJ2-3; CDR3aa: ASSLSASLGTDTQY
v_gene: TRBV20-1; abundance: many; j_gene: TRBJ1-1; CDR3aa: SARQGTEAF
v_gene: TRBV14; abundance: -; j_gene: TRBJ1-1; CDR3aa: TSSPKMDTEAF
v_gene: TRBV28; abundance: -; j_gene: TRBJ2-1; CDR3aa: ASTGPTDVQF
v_gene: TRBV11-2; abundance: -; j_gene: TRBJ1-4; CDR3aa: ASSPRVRGEKLF
v_gene: TRBV7-9; abundance: many; j_gene: TRBJ2-7; CDR3aa: ASSPNDLALYEQY
v_gene: TRBV2; abundance: -; j_gene: TRBJ2-3; CDR3aa: ASRILQRGTDTQY
v_gene: TRBV10-3; abundance: few; j_gene: TRBJ2-2; CDR3aa: AISERGGSNTGELF
v_gene: TRBV4-3; abundance: many; j_gene: TRBJ1-6; CDR3aa: ASSQDRNSPLH
v_gene: TRBV15; abundance: -; j_gene: TRBJ2-1; CDR3aa: ATSSRDRVDEQF
v_gene: TRBV7-9; abundance: many; j_gene: TRBJ2-1; CDR3aa: ASSPPETNYNEQF